Listed here are 15 T cell receptor beta chains from one sample, sequenced in a study of T cell responses to AZD1222 COVID-19 vaccine. Only in-frame clones appear in the TCRdb table, and some are missing; sequencing was by immunoSEQ multiplex PCR. The sample yields fewer than 75,000 clones, around nine tenths seen once. Sequencing was performed on peripheral blood, taken 28 days after the second dose of the MenACWY control vaccine. The receptor set was obtained from an adult who received the MenACWY meningococcal vaccine as a control.

The chain joins TRBV15 to TRBJ2-2; D may be TRBD2 (5 bases). V lost 0 bases, J lost 6 bases, and 8 bases lay in between. The CDR3 runs 14 residues. Per germline, CDR1 LNHNV and CDR2 YYDKDF (reference sequence). The CDR3 coding sequence is TGTGCCACCAGCAGAGATCGGGGTCCCGGGGAGCTGTTTTTT. Translation: CATSRDRGPGELFF.

This clone appeared a few times. CDR3 in amino acids: CASSLAGASYEQYF. CDR3 nucleotide sequence: TGCGCCAGCAGCTTGGCAGGGGCCTCCTACGAGCAGTACTTC. This chain links TRBV5-1 with TRBJ2-7; TRBD1 might be the D (6 bases). This CDR3 region has 14 residues. The germline CDR1 and CDR2 sequences are SGHRS and YFSETQ. V lost 0 bases to trimming and J lost 0 bases, with 7 bases between them. Supplemented by reference TRBV5-1 and TRBJ2-7, the full variable domain reads KAGVTQTPRYLIKTRGQQVTLSCSPISGHRSVSWYQQTPGQGLQFLFEYFSETQRNKGNFPGRFSGRQFSNSRSEMNVSTLELGDSALYLCASSLAGASYEQYFGPGTRLTVT.

The genes are TRBV2 and TRBJ2-6, with a tentative D call TRBD2 (5 bases). V gave up 3 bases and J gave up 13 bases, with 10 bases separating them. The CDR3 is 12 amino acids. Looked up from germline, CDR1 is SNHLY and CDR2 is FYNNEI. The CDR3 protein is CASSEEAHVLTF. The CDR3 DNA sequence: TGTGCCAGCAGTGAGGAGGCCCATGTCCTGACTTTC.

This chain links TRBV2 with TRBJ2-3; TRBD2 agrees at 14 bases. The J segment lost 14 bases and the V segment lost 11 bases, leaving 12 bases of the junction unmatched. The length of the CDR3 is 13 residues. The germline V gene encodes CDR1 SNHLY and CDR2 FYNNEI. CDR3 in DNA: TGTGCCGGAGGACCGGGACTAGCGGGAGAAAGGTATTTT. Protein product: CAGGPGLAGERYF.

The CDR3 loop reads CATSDLNLVRDCRISGNTIYF. In nucleotides, the CDR3 is TGTGCCACCAGTGATTTGAATCTAGTACGGGACTGCCGAATCTCTGGAAACACCATATATTTT. The J gene is TRBJ1-3, the V gene TRBV24-1; D may be TRBD1 (5 bases). Germline V lookup: CDR1 KGHDR, CDR2 SFDVKD. V lost 0 bases, J lost 0 bases, and 23 bases lay in between. The CDR3 runs to 21 residues.

This clone was detected only once. The chain is built from TRBV2 and TRBJ1-1, with D possibly matching TRBD1 (6 bases). The germline V and J ends were trimmed by 4 bases and 1 base, with 19 bases remaining between them. Germline V lookup: CDR1 SNHLY, CDR2 FYNNEI. The CDR3 runs to 17 residues. DNA for the CDR3: TGTGCCAGCAGTGGATCCGGGGGGGCGGAAGGGAACACTGAAGCTTTCTTT. Amino acids: CASSGSGGAEGNTEAFF. Combining the CDR3 with reference TRBV2 and TRBJ1-1 gives the whole variable domain EPEVTQTPSHQVTQMGQEVILRCVPISNHLYFYWYRQILGQKVEFLVSFYNNEISEKSEIFDDQFSVERPDGSNFTLKIRSTKLEDSAMYFCASSGSGGAEGNTEAFFGQGTRLTVV.

V is TRBV6-6 and J is TRBJ1-3, with a tentative D call TRBD1 (5 bases). The CDR3 is 16 residues long. Germline-derived CDR1 and CDR2 are MNHNY and SVGAGI (reference sequence). V shed 6 bases and J shed 0 bases, with 15 bases lying between them. The CDR3 sequence is CASSPLQVASGNTIYF. In DNA, the CDR3 is TGTGCCAGCAGCCCATTACAGGTGGCCTCTGGAAACACCATATATTTT.

About this clone itself: Relative to the germline gene, one junction end is altered; a read error may explain this. The chain joins TRBV5-4 to TRBJ1-2, with 8 bases that match TRBD1. CDR1 is SGHNT, CDR2 YYREEE, per germline (reference sequence). CDR3 length: 14 residues. The CDR3 sequence is CASSLRGQGRGHTF. The CDR3, as DNA: TGTGCCAGCAGCTTGCGAGGACAGGGTCGTGGCCACACCTTC.

The CDR3 is CASSLGTGTGAFF. CDR3 nucleotide sequence: TGTGCCAGCAGCTTAGGTACCGGGACAGGGGCTTTCTTT. This chain connects TRBV11-2 to TRBJ1-1; 9 bases map to TRBD1. CDR3 size: 13 residues. CDR1 and CDR2 (germline): SGHAT, FQNNGV. J gave up 11 bases and V 1 base, and 5 bases lay outside the gene matches.

The chain links TRBV18 to TRBJ2-3; TRBD1 or TRBD2 may be the D gene (5 bases each). The CDR3 has 15 amino acids. Germline V lookup: CDR1 KGHSH, CDR2 LQKENI. Trimming pared 3 bases from V and 2 bases from J, leaving 12 bases between. The CDR3 region is CASSPAGAATDTQYF. CDR3 DNA: TGTGCCAGCTCACCCGCCGGGGCCGCCACAGATACGCAGTATTTT.

V is TRBV5-1 and J is TRBJ2-1; 11 positions agree with TRBD2. The CDR3 extends over 15 amino acids. Looked up from germline, CDR1 is SGHRS and CDR2 is YFSETQ. Germline trimming cut 0 bases from V and 9 bases from J; bases unmatched to any gene: 5. The CDR3 DNA reads TGCGCCAGCAGCTTGGGTACTAGCGGGAGCCGTGAGCAGTTCTTC. Translation: CASSLGTSGSREQFF.

The chain joins TRBV6-2 or TRBV6-3 to TRBJ1-5; the D gene is possibly TRBD1 (5 bases). Germline assignment: CDR1 MNHEY and CDR2 SVGEGT. The CDR3 length is 13 residues. V gave up 5 bases and J gave up 6 bases, with 11 bases separating them. CDR3 nucleotides: TGTGCCAGCAGTGTGAACGGGGGTCAGCCCCAGCATTTT. This encodes CASSVNGGQPQHF.

J is TRBJ2-7 and V is TRBV10-1, with 7 positions matching TRBD1. The CDR3 is 15 residues long. J was trimmed by 2 bases and V by 11 bases; bases with no gene match: 15. Germline V gives CDR1 WNHNN, CDR2 SYGVQD (reference sequence). The CDR3 region is CARKGGGLQPYEQYF. CDR3 nucleotides: TGCGCCCGCAAAGGGGGCGGTCTTCAACCCTACGAGCAGTACTTC.

This chain uses TRBV7-9 with TRBJ1-1; 9 bases match TRBD1. The CDR3 is 14 amino acids. CDR1 SEHNR and CDR2 FQNEAQ come from the germline V gene (reference sequence). J lost 5 bases, V lost 1 base, and 2 bases had no gene match. CDR3: CASSLEDRGTEAFF. In DNA, the CDR3 is TGTGCCAGCAGCTTAGAGGACAGGGGAACTGAAGCTTTCTTT.

In DNA, the CDR3 is TGTGCCAGCAGTTACCGGACGGCTCAGCCCCAGCATTTT. Protein sequence: CASSYRTAQPQHF. The gene calls are TRBV27 and TRBJ1-5; D is unclear. This CDR3 is 13 amino acids long. The germline V and J ends were trimmed by 4 bases and 6 bases, with 10 bases remaining between them. Germline V lookup: CDR1 MNHEY, CDR2 SMNVEV (reference sequence).